This TCR beta chain was sequenced in a study of T cell responses to AZD1222 COVID-19 vaccine. Clones were read by immunoSEQ multiplex PCR, and TCRdb kept only the in-frame ones, dropping some. Counted here are about 130,000 clones, roughly 92% occurring once; the ten biggest clones make up roughly 1%. This CDR3 is built from 12 residues. The source material was peripheral blood, sampled 28 days after the second AZD1222 dose. The sequence was obtained from an adult who received the AZD1222 COVID-19 vaccine. V usage is TRBV21-1 and J usage is TRBJ1-2. TRBV21-1 is a listed pseudogene. In DNA form, the CDR3 reads TGTGCCAGCAGCACGGGGGTTCGAGGCTACACCTTC. Translated: CASSTGVRGYTF.